A single sample is the source of the 12 T cell receptor beta chains below, sequenced in a study of cytomegalovirus exposure and HLA in healthy donors. Primers for the PCR totalled 60 Vbeta and 13 Jbeta. The data were produced by immunoSEQ multiplex PCR, yet TCRdb's version contains in-frame clones alone and is incomplete. In the table there are about 200,000 clones, over 60% of which are singletons. Sequencing was carried out using PBMCs. Receptor source: a woman aged 40 to 50 in good health and CMV-seronegative.

CDR3 amino acids: CATSTRTSADTQYF. CDR3 bases: TGTGCCACCAGCACCCGGACTAGTGCAGATACGCAGTATTTT. The chain links TRBV15 to TRBJ2-3, with 7 bases matching TRBD2. Trimming at V came to 4 bases and at J to 4 bases, leaving 5 bases not matched to a gene. The CDR3 sequence is 14 residues long. CDR1 and CDR2 from the germline V gene are LNHNV and YYDKDF (reference sequence).

On this clone itself: The sample has other DNA sequences that encode this CDR3 too. The CDR3 region is CASSIAGYGYTF. The DNA for the CDR3 is TGTGCCAGTAGTATAGCGGGGTATGGCTACACCTTC. This chain joins TRBV19 and TRBJ1-2; D not certain. Germline lookup yields CDR1 LNHDA and CDR2 SQIVND (reference sequence). The V end lost 1 base, the J end lost 5 bases, and 5 bases lay between the germline ends. The CDR3 consists of 12 residues.

This chain connects TRBV2 to TRBJ2-7; possibly TRBD1 for D (5 bases). The CDR3 contains 13 residues. Trimming took off 3 bases at V and 5 bases at J, with 11 bases between the two ends. Germline V gene lookup returns CDR1 SNHLY and CDR2 FYNNEI. As DNA, the CDR3 is TGTGCCAGCAGTGAGGCAGGGATCCACGAGCAGTACGTC. Its translation is CASSEAGIHEQYV.

The chain joins TRBV4-1 to TRBJ1-4; weak D call: TRBD1 (5 bases). V was trimmed by 0 bases and J by 8 bases, leaving 16 bases between them. The CDR3 sequence is 16 residues long. Germline CDR1 reads MGHRA; CDR2 reads YSYEKL. This CDR3 reads CASSQDSGREDEKLFF. The DNA for the CDR3 is TGCGCCAGCAGCCAAGATTCCGGCAGGGAAGACGAAAAACTGTTTTTT.

The chain links TRBV5-1 to TRBJ2-1, with TRBD2 matching 9 bases. J gave up 0 bases and V 1 base, and 5 bases lay outside the gene matches. Germline CDR1 SGHRS, CDR2 YFSETQ. The CDR3 has 17 residues. The CDR3 loop reads CASSLSGGLVSYNEQFF. The CDR3 DNA reads as TGCGCCAGCAGCTTGAGCGGGGGGCTGGTCTCCTACAATGAGCAGTTCTTC.

The chain uses TRBV9 and TRBJ2-7; 11 bases line up with TRBD2. The J segment lost 4 bases and the V segment lost 0 bases, leaving 12 bases of the junction unmatched. Germline V CDR1 and CDR2: SGDLS, YYNGEE. The CDR3 runs 18 residues. In nucleotides, the CDR3 is TGTGCCAGCAGCGTAGTTAGCGGGAGGGCCACGGTTGGGTACGAGCAGTACGTC. This gives the protein CASSVVSGRATVGYEQYV.

The chain couples TRBV7-2 to TRBJ1-1, with D possibly matching TRBD1 (5 bases). Germline-derived CDR1 and CDR2 are SGHTA and FQGNSA. The CDR3 sequence is 14 residues long. V shed 5 bases and J shed 0 bases, with 10 bases lying between them. CDR3 in amino acids: CASSPGLLNTEAFF. The DNA of the CDR3 is TGTGCCAGCAGCCCGGGACTGCTGAACACTGAAGCTTTCTTT. Based on the CDR3 plus reference TRBV7-2 and TRBJ1-1, the full variable domain is GAGVSQSPSNKVTEKGKDVELRCDPISGHTALYWYRQSLGQGLEFLIYFQGNSAPDKSGLPSDRFSAERTGGSVSTLTIQRTQQEDSAVYLCASSPGLLNTEAFFGQGTRLTVV.

DNA for the CDR3: TGCAGCGTTGAGCGACAGGGTGAGCGTGCTTTCTTT. Translated, it gives CSVERQGERAFF. The J gene is TRBJ1-1, the V gene TRBV29-1; 7 bases are shared with TRBD1. V lost 3 bases, J lost 11 bases, and 9 bases stayed unmatched. The length of the CDR3 is 12 residues. Germline V gene data show CDR1 as SQVTM and CDR2 as ANQGSEA. Together with reference TRBV29-1 and TRBJ1-1, the CDR3 gives the full variable domain: SAVISQKPSRDICQRGTSLTIQCQVDSQVTMMFWYRQQPGQSLTLIATANQGSEATYESGFVIDKFPISRPNLTFSTLTVSNMSPEDSSIYLCSVERQGERAFFGQGTRLTVV.

The chain combines TRBV5-1 with TRBJ2-1, with 9 bases matching TRBD1. This CDR3 has 16 amino acids. The V segment lost 2 bases and the J segment 8 bases; nucleotides outside the gene matches: 11. Germline V CDR1 and CDR2: SGHRS, YFSETQ. CDR3 sequence (DNA): TGCGCCAGCAGCTTCTCTCCCGGGACAGGGAAGGATGAGCAGTTCTTC. Its translation: CASSFSPGTGKDEQFF. Together with reference TRBV5-1 and TRBJ2-1, the CDR3 gives the full variable domain: KAGVTQTPRYLIKTRGQQVTLSCSPISGHRSVSWYQQTPGQGLQFLFEYFSETQRNKGNFPGRFSGRQFSNSRSEMNVSTLELGDSALYLCASSFSPGTGKDEQFFGPGTRLTVL.

The chain links TRBV6-5 to TRBJ1-2, with a tentative D call TRBD1 (6 bases). This CDR3 is built from 14 residues. The germline V and J ends were trimmed by 0 bases and 8 bases, with 13 bases remaining between them. CDR1 and CDR2 (germline): MNHEY, SVGAGI. CDR3 nucleotides: TGTGCCAGCAGTTACTCGGGGGGGGCGCCAGGCTACACCTTC. It specifies CASSYSGGAPGYTF.

This chain joins TRBV9 and TRBJ2-2, with a possible D match to TRBD2 (7 bases). Trimming removed 3 bases from V and 3 bases from J, with 15 bases in between. CDR3 size: 16 residues. CDR1 is SGDLS and CDR2 is YYNGEE in the germline V gene. CDR3 sequence reads: CASSARGGTDTGELFF. In DNA form, the CDR3 reads TGTGCCAGCAGCGCGAGGGGGGGGACGGACACCGGGGAGCTGTTTTTT. The whole variable domain, filled in from reference TRBV9 and TRBJ2-2, reads DSGVTQTPKHLITATGQRVTLRCSPRSGDLSVYWYQQSLDQGLQFLIQYYNGEERAKGNILERFSAQQFPDLHSELNLSSLELGDSALYFCASSARGGTDTGELFFGEGSRLTVL.

This chain connects TRBV7-2 to TRBJ2-1; TRBD2 aligns across 10 bases. V was pared by 2 bases and J by 4 bases, with 8 bases of the junction left unmatched. From germline, CDR1 is SGHTA and CDR2 FQGNSA. CDR3 length: 17 amino acids. The CDR3 nucleotides are TGTGCCAGCAGCTTAAGTAAAAGCGGGGGGGGTTACAATGAGCAGTTCTTC. It codes for CASSLSKSGGGYNEQFF.